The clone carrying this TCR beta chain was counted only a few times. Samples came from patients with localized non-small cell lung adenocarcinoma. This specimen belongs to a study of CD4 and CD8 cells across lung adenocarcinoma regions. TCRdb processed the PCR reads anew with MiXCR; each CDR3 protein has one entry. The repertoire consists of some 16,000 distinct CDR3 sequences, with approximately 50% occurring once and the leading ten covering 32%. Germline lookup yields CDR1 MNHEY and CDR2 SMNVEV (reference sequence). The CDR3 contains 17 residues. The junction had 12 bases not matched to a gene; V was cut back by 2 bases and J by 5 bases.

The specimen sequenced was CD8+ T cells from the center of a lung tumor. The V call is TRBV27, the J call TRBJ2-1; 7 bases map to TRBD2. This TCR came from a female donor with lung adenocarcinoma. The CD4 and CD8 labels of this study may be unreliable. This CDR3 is CASSLRASGQLDNEQFF. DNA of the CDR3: TGTGCCAGCAGTTTAAGGGCTAGCGGACAACTGGACAATGAGCAGTTCTTC.